The T cell receptor (beta chain) under discussion was sequenced for a study of blood T cell repertoires in COVID-19. The CDR3 runs to 15 residues. CDR1 and CDR2 from the germline V gene are SGHRS and YFSETQ. With V trimmed by 4 bases and J by 3 bases, 4 bases remained unmatched. Only in-frame clones appear in the TCRdb table, and some are missing; sequencing was by immunoSEQ multiplex PCR. The sample has more than 150,000 clones; approximately 86% are singletons. The TCR sequence derives from a man aged 40-55 years with active or convalescent COVID-19. The rearrangement links TRBV5-1 to TRBJ2-2, with 9 bases aligning to TRBD1. Input material: peripheral blood. The DNA of the CDR3 is TGCGCCAGCAGCGGGACAGGGAGAGACACCGGGGAGCTGTTTTTT. The encoded protein is CASSGTGRDTGELFF. Looking up the rest from reference TRBV5-1 and TRBJ2-2 gives the full variable domain: KAGVTQTPRYLIKTRGQQVTLSCSPISGHRSVSWYQQTPGQGLQFLFEYFSETQRNKGNFPGRFSGRQFSNSRSEMNVSTLELGDSALYLCASSGTGRDTGELFFGEGSRLTVL.